The clone carrying this T cell receptor (beta chain) was recorded at least ten times. Its antigen remains unidentified. Template switching added a universal primer site; cDNA carried unique molecular identifiers. TCRdb ran MiXCR on the 5' RACE reads and lists one entry per CDR3 protein. The repertoire holds some 630,000 distinct CDR3 sequences, with about 7% as singletons. V trimming: 7 bases; J trimming: 2 bases; junction bases outside the gene matches: 10. Germline CDR1 SQVTM, CDR2 ANQGSEA. This CDR3 is built from 15 residues. This sample was taken from a study of identical twins. Findings and limits, study-wide: Excess low generation probability was seen in twin-shared out-of-frame alpha sequences.

The same data also went into a second study, on yellow fever vaccine responses in identical twins.

The TCR originated in a woman aged 18-29 years in good health. This chain connects TRBV29-1 to TRBJ1-3; 8 bases are a match to TRBD1. Sample: PBMCs. The CDR3 loop reads CSAATGGSAGNTIYF. For the CDR3, the DNA is TGCAGCGCTGCCACAGGGGGTAGCGCTGGAAACACCATATATTTT.